This entry is about one T cell receptor beta chain. The data are from a study of neoadjuvant anti-PD-1 for oral cavity cancer. No culture or expansion preceded analysis of these blood cells. The CDR3 loop spans 15 amino acids. Germline V gene data show CDR1 as SGHTS and CDR2 as YDEGEE. The V gene end was trimmed by 1 base and the J gene end by 5 bases; junction bases not matched to a gene: 7. Clones were read by immunoSEQ multiplex PCR, and TCRdb kept only the in-frame ones, dropping some. The table shows 65,000 to 95,000 clones, with 70% to 85% occurring only once. The source material was PBMCs, sampled before nivolumab (anti-PD-1) treatment. This TCR derives from a person aged 35-79 years with oral cavity squamous cell carcinoma. The chain is built from TRBV5-8 and TRBJ2-7, with 9 positions matching TRBD1. The CDR3 loop reads CASSLMGQGINEQYF. The CDR3 DNA follows: TGTGCCAGCAGCTTGATGGGACAGGGTATCAACGAGCAGTACTTC.